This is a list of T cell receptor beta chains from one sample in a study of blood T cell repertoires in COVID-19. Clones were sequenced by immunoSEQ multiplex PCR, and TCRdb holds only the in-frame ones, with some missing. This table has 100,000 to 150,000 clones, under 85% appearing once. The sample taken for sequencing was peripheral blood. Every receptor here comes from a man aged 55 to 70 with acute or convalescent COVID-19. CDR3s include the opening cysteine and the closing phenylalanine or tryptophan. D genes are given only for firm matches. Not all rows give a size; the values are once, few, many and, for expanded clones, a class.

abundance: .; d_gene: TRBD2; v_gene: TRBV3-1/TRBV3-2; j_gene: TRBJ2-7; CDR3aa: CASSPRLANYYEQYF; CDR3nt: TGTGCCAGCAGCCCTCGACTAGCGAACTACTACGAGCAGTACTTC
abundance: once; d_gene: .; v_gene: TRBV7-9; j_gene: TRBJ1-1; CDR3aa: CASSLILGRVDTEAFF; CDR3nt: TGTGCCAGCAGCTTGATCTTGGGCAGGGTGGACACTGAAGCTTTCTTT
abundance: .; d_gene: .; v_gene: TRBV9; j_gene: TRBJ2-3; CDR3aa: CASSVDGNTQYF; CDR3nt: TGTGCCAGCAGCGTAGACGGGAATACGCAGTATTTT
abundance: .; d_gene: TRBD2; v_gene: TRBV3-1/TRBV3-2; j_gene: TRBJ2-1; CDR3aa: CASRWGTSGSNEQFF; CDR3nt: TGTGCCAGCAGATGGGGGACTAGCGGGAGTAATGAGCAGTTCTTC
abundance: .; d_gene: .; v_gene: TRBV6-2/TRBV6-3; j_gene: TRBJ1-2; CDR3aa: CASTPRVLYGYTF; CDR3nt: TGTGCCAGCACCCCGAGGGTTCTCTATGGCTACACCTTC
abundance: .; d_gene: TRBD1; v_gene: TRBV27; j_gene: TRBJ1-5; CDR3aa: CASNGQGPDQPQHF; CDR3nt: TGTGCCAGCAACGGACAGGGGCCGGATCAGCCCCAGCATTTT
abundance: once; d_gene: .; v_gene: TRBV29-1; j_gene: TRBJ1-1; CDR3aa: CSVEEGRANTEAFF; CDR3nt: TGCAGCGTTGAAGAAGGCAGGGCGAACACTGAAGCTTTCTTT
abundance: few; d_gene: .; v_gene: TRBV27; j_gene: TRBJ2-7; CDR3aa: CASSERDSYEQYF; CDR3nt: TGTGCCAGCAGTGAACGGGACTCCTACGAGCAGTACTTC
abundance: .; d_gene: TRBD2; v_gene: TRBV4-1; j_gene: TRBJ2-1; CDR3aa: CASSEDLPSGSLNEQFF; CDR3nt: TGCGCCAGCAGCGAGGACCTTCCTAGCGGGAGTTTGAATGAGCAGTTCTTC
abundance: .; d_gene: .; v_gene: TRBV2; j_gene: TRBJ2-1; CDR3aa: CASSGSGNEQFF; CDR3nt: TGTGCCAGCAGTGGTTCGGGCAATGAGCAGTTCTTC
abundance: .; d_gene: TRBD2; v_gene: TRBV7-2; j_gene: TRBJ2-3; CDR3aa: CASSKLAGGYTDTQYF; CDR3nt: TGTGCCAGCAGTAAACTAGCGGGAGGGTACACAGATACGCAGTATTTT
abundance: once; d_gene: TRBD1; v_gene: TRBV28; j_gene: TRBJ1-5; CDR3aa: CASRGDRDQPQHF; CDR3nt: TGTGCCAGCAGGGGGGACAGGGATCAGCCCCAGCATTTT
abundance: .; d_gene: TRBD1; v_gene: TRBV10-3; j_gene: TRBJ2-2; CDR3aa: CAISPDRGGAGELFF; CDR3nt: TGTGCCATCAGTCCCGACAGGGGGGGGGCCGGGGAGCTGTTTTTT
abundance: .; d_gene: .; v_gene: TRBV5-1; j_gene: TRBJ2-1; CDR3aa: CASSFRLDRSNEQFF; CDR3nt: TGCGCCAGCAGCTTCAGACTAGATAGGTCCAATGAGCAGTTCTTC
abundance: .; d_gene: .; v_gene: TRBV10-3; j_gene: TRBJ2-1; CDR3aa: CAISGGRDNEQFF; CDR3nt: TGTGCCATCAGCGGCGGCAGGGACAATGAGCAGTTCTTC
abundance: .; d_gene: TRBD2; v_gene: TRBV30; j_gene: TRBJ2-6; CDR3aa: CAWAPGLFGRASGANVLTF; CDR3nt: TGTGCCTGGGCCCCCGGTCTGTTCGGGAGGGCCTCTGGGGCCAACGTCCTGACTTTC
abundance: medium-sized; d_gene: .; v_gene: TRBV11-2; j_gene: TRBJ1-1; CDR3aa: CASSLGGGRMNTEAFF; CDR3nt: TGTGCCAGCAGCTTAGGAGGGGGAAGAATGAACACTGAAGCTTTCTTT
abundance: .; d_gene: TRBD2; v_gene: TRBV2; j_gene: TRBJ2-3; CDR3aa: CASFPGTSGSTDTQYF; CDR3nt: TGTGCCAGCTTCCCTGGGACTAGCGGGAGCACAGATACGCAGTATTTT
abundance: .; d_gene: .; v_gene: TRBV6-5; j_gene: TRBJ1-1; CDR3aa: CAAGEVGAFF; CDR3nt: TGTGCCGCCGGGGAGGTCGGAGCTTTCTTT
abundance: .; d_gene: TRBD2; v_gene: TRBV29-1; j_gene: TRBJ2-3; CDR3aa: CSVGGVSGRGTDTQYF; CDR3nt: TGCAGCGTTGGGGGGGTTAGCGGGAGAGGCACAGATACGCAGTATTTT
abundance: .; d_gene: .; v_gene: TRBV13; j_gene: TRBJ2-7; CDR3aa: CASSLGRSISYEQYF; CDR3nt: TGTGCCAGCAGCTTAGGCCGGAGCATCTCCTACGAGCAGTACTTC
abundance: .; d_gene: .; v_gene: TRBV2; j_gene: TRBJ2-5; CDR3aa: CASREKGQQETQYF; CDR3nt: TGTGCCAGCAGAGAGAAAGGACAGCAAGAGACCCAGTACTTC
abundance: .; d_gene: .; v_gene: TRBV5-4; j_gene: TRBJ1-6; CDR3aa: CASSFGQHNSPLHF; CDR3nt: TGTGCCAGCAGCTTCGGACAGCATAATTCACCCCTCCACTTT
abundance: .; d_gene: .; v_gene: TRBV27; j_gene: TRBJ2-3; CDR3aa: CASSLSLRGTSTDTQYF; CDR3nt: TGTGCCAGCAGTTTATCTCTCCGGGGAACTAGCACAGATACGCAGTATTTT
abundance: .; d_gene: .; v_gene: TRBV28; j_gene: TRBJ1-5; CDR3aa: CASITPGGYNQPQHF; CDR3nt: TGTGCCAGCATCACTCCCGGCGGATACAATCAGCCCCAGCATTTT
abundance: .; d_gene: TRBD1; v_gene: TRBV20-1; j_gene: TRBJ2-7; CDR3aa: CSASDRDEQYF; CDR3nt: TGCAGTGCTAGTGACAGGGACGAGCAGTACTTC
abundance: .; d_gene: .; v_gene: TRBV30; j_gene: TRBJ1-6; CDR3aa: CAWSPSRSFNSPLHF; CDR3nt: TGTGCCTGGAGCCCTTCCAGGTCCTTTAATTCACCCCTCCACTTT
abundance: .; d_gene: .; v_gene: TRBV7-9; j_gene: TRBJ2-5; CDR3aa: CASSLELETQYF; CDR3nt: TGTGCCAGCAGCTTAGAACTGGAGACCCAGTACTTC
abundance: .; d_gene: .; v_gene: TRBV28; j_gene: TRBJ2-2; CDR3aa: CASRTDPNTGELFF; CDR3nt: TGTGCCAGCAGGACTGACCCTAACACCGGGGAGCTGTTTTTT
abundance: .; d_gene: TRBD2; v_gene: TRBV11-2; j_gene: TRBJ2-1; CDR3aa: CASSGTSGSMVQFF; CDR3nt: TGTGCCAGCAGCGGGACTAGCGGGAGCATGGTGCAGTTCTTC
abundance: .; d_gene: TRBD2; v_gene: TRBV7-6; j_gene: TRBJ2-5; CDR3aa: CASSLPLGLAEGQETQYF; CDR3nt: TGTGCCAGCAGCTTACCCCTGGGACTAGCGGAGGGACAAGAGACCCAGTACTTC
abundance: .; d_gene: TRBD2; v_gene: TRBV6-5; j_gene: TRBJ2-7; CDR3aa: CASRGTSWGEQYF; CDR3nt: TGTGCCAGCAGGGGGACTAGCTGGGGTGAGCAGTACTTC
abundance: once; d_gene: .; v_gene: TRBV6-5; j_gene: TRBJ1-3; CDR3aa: CASRRVGTTGNTIYF; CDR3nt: TGTGCCAGCAGACGTGTCGGGACAACCGGAAACACCATATATTTT
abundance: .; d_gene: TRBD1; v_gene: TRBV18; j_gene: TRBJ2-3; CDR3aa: CASSPRDRYNTDTQYF; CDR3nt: TGTGCCAGCTCACCCAGGGACAGGTATAATACAGATACGCAGTATTTT
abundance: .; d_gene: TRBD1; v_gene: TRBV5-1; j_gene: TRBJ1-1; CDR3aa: CASSGTGLNTEAFF; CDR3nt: TGCGCCAGCAGCGGGACAGGGTTGAACACTGAAGCTTTCTTT
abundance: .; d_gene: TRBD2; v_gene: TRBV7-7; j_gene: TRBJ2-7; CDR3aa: CASSVGLAGEHEQYF; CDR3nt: TGTGCCAGCAGCGTGGGACTAGCGGGAGAACACGAGCAGTACTTC
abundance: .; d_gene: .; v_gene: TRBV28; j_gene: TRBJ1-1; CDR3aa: CASSFALQGPAFF; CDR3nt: TGTGCCAGCAGTTTTGCCCTTCAGGGGCCGGCTTTCTTT
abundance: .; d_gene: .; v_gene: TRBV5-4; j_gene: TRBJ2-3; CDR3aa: CASSPGGVRADTQYF; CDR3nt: TGTGCCAGCAGCCCCGGGGGAGTGAGGGCAGATACGCAGTATTTT
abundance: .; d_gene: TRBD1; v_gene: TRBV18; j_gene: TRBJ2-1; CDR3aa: CASSGQENYNEQFF; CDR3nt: TGTGCCAGCTCCGGACAGGAAAACTACAATGAGCAGTTCTTC
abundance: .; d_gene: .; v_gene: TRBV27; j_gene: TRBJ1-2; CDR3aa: CASSFGQNYGYTF; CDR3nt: TGTGCCAGCAGTTTTGGTCAGAACTATGGCTACACCTTC
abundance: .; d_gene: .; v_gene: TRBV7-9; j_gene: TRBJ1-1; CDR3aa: CASSLGGKGEAFF; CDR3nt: TGTGCCAGCAGCTTAGGAGGGAAGGGTGAAGCTTTCTTT
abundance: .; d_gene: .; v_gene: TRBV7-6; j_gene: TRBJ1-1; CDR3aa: CASSLAGSRTEAFF; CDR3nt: TGTGCCAGCAGCTTAGCTGGGAGTAGGACTGAAGCTTTCTTT
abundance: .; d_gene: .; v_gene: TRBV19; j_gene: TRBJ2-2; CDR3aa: CASSIRENTGELFF; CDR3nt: TGTGCCAGTAGTATCCGAGAGAACACCGGGGAGCTGTTTTTT
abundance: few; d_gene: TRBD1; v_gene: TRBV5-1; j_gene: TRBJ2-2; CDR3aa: CASSLVFDGTGYTGELFF; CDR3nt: TGCGCCAGCAGCTTGGTCTTTGACGGGACAGGGTACACCGGGGAGCTGTTTTTT
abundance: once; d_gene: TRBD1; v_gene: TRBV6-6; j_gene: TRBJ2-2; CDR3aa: CASSWTGETGELFF; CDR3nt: TGTGCCAGCAGTTGGACAGGGGAGACCGGGGAGCTGTTTTTT